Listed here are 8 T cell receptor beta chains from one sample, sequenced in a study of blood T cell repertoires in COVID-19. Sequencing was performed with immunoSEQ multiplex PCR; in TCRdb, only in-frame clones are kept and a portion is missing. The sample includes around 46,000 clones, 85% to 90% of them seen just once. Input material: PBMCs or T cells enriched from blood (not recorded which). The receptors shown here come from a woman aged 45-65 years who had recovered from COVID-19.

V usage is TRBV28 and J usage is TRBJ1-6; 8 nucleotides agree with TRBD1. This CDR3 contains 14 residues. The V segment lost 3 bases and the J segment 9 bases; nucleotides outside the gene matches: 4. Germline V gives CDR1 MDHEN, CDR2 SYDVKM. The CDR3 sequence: CASSFLTGASPLHF. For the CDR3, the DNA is TGTGCCAGCAGTTTCTTGACAGGGGCTTCACCCCTCCACTTT.

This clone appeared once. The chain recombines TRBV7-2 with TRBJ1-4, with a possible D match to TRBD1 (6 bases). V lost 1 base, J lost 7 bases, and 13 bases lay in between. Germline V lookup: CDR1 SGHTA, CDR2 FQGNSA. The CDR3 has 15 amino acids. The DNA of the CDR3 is TGTGCCAGCAGCTTAGGTCAGGGGTTCAGTGAAAAACTGTTTTTT. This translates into CASSLGQGFSEKLFF.

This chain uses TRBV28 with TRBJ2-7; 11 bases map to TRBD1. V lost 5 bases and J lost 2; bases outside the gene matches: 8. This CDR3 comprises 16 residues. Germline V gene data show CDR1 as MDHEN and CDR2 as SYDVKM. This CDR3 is CASSTHSGQGAYEQYF. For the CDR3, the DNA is TGTGCCAGCAGTACCCACTCGGGACAGGGGGCCTACGAGCAGTACTTC.

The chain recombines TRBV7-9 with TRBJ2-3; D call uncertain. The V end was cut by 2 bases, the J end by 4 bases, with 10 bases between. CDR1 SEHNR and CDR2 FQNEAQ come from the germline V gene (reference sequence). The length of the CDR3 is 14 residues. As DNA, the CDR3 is TGTGCCAGCAGCTTAACGGGTGACCCAGATACGCAGTATTTT. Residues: CASSLTGDPDTQYF. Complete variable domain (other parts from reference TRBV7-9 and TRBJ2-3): DTGVSQNPRHKITKRGQNVTFRCDPISEHNRLYWYRQTLGQGPEFLTYFQNEAQLEKSRLLSDRFSAERPKGSFSTLEIQRTEQGDSAMYLCASSLTGDPDTQYFGPGTRLTVL.

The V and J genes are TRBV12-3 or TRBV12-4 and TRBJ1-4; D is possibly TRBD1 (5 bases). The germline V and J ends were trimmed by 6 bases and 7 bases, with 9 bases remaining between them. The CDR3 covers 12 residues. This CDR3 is CASSPGGEKLFF. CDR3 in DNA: TGTGCCAGCAGCCCCGGGGGTGAAAAACTGTTTTTT.

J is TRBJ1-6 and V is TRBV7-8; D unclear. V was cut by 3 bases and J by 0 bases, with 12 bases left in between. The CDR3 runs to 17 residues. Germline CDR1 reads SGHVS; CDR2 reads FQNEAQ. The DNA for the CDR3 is TGTGCCAGCAGCTTTAGAGCCACGAGCTCCTATAATTCACCCCTCCACTTT. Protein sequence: CASSFRATSSYNSPLHF.

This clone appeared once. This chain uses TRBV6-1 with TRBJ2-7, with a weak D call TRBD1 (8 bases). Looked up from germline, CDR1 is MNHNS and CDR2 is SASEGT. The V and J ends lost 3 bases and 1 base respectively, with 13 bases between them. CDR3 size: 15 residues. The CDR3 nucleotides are TGTGCCAGCAGTGAGACACAGGGGGGGTCCTACGAGCAGTACTTC. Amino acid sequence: CASSETQGGSYEQYF.

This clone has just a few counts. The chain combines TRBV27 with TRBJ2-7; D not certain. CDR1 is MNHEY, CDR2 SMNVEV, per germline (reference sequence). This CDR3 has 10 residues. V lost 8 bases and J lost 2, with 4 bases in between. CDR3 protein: CASRTYEQYF. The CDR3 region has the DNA TGTGCCAGCCGTACCTACGAGCAGTACTTC.